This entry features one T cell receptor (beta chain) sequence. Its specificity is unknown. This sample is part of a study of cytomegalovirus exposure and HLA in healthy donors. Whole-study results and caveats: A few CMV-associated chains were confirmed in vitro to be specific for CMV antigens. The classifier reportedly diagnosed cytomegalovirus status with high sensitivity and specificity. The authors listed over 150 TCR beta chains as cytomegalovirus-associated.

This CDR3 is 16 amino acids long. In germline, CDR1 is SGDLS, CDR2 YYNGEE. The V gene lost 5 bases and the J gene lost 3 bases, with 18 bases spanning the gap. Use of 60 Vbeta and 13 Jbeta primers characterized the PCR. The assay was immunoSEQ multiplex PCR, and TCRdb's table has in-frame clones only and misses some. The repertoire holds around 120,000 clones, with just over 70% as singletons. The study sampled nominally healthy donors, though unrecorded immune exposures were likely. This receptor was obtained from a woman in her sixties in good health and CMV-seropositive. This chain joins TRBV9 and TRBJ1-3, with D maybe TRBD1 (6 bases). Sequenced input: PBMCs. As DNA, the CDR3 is TGTGCCAGCAGAAGCCCTCCAGGGGTAGGTGGAAACACCATATATTTT. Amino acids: CASRSPPGVGGNTIYF.